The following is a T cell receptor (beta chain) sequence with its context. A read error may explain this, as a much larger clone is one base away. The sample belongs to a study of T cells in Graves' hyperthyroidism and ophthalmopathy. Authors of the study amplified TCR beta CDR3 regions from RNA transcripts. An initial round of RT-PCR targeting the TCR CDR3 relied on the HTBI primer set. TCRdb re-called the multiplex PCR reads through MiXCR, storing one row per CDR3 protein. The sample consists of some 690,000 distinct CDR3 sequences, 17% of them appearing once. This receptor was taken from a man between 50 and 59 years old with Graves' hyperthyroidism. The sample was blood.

The CDR3 reads CVSSWTYQETQYF. CDR3 nucleotide sequence: TGTGTCAGCAGCTGGACATATCAAGAGACCCAGTACTTC. This chain links TRBV27 with TRBJ2-5; a possible D gene is TRBD1 (5 bases). This CDR3 has 13 amino acids. Looked up from germline, CDR1 is MNHEY and CDR2 is SMNVEV (reference sequence).